The next 5 T cell receptor beta chains were all read from a single sample in a study of blood T cell repertoires in COVID-19. Clones were sequenced by immunoSEQ multiplex PCR, and TCRdb holds only the in-frame ones, with some missing. Among 100,000 to 150,000 clones listed, about 88% were seen once. The sample was peripheral blood. Source of these receptors: a human donor in a cohort sampled during active COVID-19.

This chain joins TRBV7-8 and TRBJ2-1; 8 bases fit TRBD1. The CDR3 is 15 residues long. V was clipped by 6 bases and J by 5 bases; unmatched bases: 9. Per the germline V gene, CDR1 is SGHVS and CDR2 is FQNEAQ. CDR3 sequence reads: CASSLDRGEDNEQFF. CDR3 DNA: TGTGCCAGCAGTCTTGACAGGGGTGAGGACAATGAGCAGTTCTTC.

The chain couples TRBV5-5 to TRBJ1-5, with 10 bases lining up with TRBD1. Per the germline V gene, CDR1 is SGHKS and CDR2 is YYEKEE (reference sequence). The CDR3 spans 16 residues. V lost 0 bases and J lost 6; bases outside the gene matches: 6. CDR3 DNA sequence: TGTGCCAGCAGCTTGGGTCGACAGGGGGCTGCTCAGCCCCAGCATTTT. Its translation: CASSLGRQGAAQPQHF.

This clone counts as medium-sized (0.01 to 0.1%). The J gene is TRBJ1-3, the V gene TRBV6-1; a possible D gene is TRBD1 (5 bases). The V gene's germline CDR1 is MNHNS and CDR2 SASEGT. This CDR3 region has 16 residues. Between the trimmed V and J ends, which lost 2 bases and 0 bases, there was a span of 11 bases. The CDR3 coding sequence is TGTGCCAGCAGTGAAAAGGGGCACGACTCTGGAAACACCATATATTTT. It specifies CASSEKGHDSGNTIYF.

The rearrangement uses TRBV28 and TRBJ1-2; a weak D match, TRBD1 (6 bases). CDR1 and CDR2 (germline): MDHEN, SYDVKM. This CDR3 spans 12 amino acids. V was pared by 5 bases and J by 5 bases, with 9 bases between. CDR3 amino acids: CASSPQGYGYTF. The DNA for the CDR3 is TGTGCCAGCAGTCCACAGGGTTATGGCTACACCTTC.

Here the CDR3 DNA reads TGTGCCAGCCAGGGACAACCAGGGGAAAAACTGTTTTTT. This translates into CASQGQPGEKLFF. J is TRBJ1-4 and V is TRBV2; D may be TRBD1 (6 bases). Per germline, CDR1 SNHLY and CDR2 FYNNEI. Between the trimmed V and J ends, which lost 8 bases and 8 bases, there was a span of 15 bases. The CDR3 runs to 13 residues.